This T cell receptor (beta chain) was identified in a study of shared clonotypes between healthy human individuals. Points on this clone: The same CDR3 also results from other DNA sequences found in this sample.

The CDR3 consists of 14 residues. V was pared by 2 bases and J by 4 bases, with 9 bases between. Germline CDR1 is MNHEY and CDR2 is SVGAGI. Profiled with immunoSEQ multiplex PCR; TCRdb holds only in-frame clones, not every one. The sample consists of a few million clones, roughly 90% of them appearing once. The sample consisted of naive CD4+ T cells from PBMCs. Described subset: CD45RA+ positively selected. This receptor was obtained from a man between 18 and 29 years old in good health. Some clones in this sample may be carry-over from other donors' samples. The rearrangement links TRBV6-5 to TRBJ1-3; D gene uncertain. The CDR3 sequence: CASSYGVPGNTIYF. Written as DNA, the CDR3 is TGTGCCAGCAGTTACGGGGTTCCAGGAAACACCATATATTTT.